This is a list of T cell receptor beta chains from one sample in a study of cytomegalovirus exposure and HLA in healthy donors. The repertoire was sequenced with immunoSEQ multiplex PCR; TCRdb's copy has only in-frame clones and lacks some. The top ten hold approximately 1.4% of the sample, which has 97,000 or so clones, about 81% seen once. Material: PBMCs. The receptors stem from a man in his forties or fifties in good health and CMV-seronegative. Both conserved end residues are part of each CDR3. The D gene is left open where the match is weak. Size is omitted from some rows. Given values are once, few, many or a class for expanded clones.

CASSLEASGTQETQYF,TGTGCCAGCAGCTTAGAGGCTAGCGGGACCCAAGAGACCCAGTACTTC,TRBV11-1,TRBJ2-5,.,TRBD2
CASRMYGLAGTGELFF,TGCGCCAGCAGGATGTATGGACTAGCGGGGACCGGGGAGCTGTTTTTT,TRBV5-1,TRBJ2-2,.,TRBD2
CASSYSPGTGDYEQYF,TGTGCCAGCAGTTACTCCCCCGGGACAGGTGACTACGAGCAGTACTTC,TRBV6-5,TRBJ2-7,.,TRBD1
CASSPSGAVYNEQFF,TGTGCCAGCAGCCCAAGCGGGGCCGTTTACAATGAGCAGTTCTTC,TRBV5-4,TRBJ2-1,.,TRBD2
CASSHRRTGNTEAFF,TGTGCCAGCAGCCACCGCAGGACAGGGAACACTGAAGCTTTCTTT,TRBV13,TRBJ1-1,.,TRBD1
CASSGDRGEQYF,TGTGCCAGCAGTGGAGACAGGGGCGAGCAGTACTTC,TRBV6-6,TRBJ2-7,.,TRBD1
CASSLLNTGELFF,TGTGCCAGCAGTTTATTAAACACCGGGGAGCTGTTTTTT,TRBV27,TRBJ2-2,.,.
CASSFIFEGSGANVLTF,TGTGCCAGCAGTTTCATCTTCGAGGGCTCTGGGGCCAACGTCCTGACTTTC,TRBV28,TRBJ2-6,.,.
CASSVGGKSNQPQHF,TGTGCCAGCAGCGTAGGAGGGAAATCGAATCAGCCCCAGCATTTT,TRBV9,TRBJ1-5,.,.
CASRGGGAWPDTQYF,TGTGCCAGCAGGGGCGGGGGAGCCTGGCCAGATACGCAGTATTTT,TRBV6-5,TRBJ2-3,.,TRBD2
CSVVEIQETQYF,TGCAGCGTCGTAGAGATTCAAGAGACCCAGTACTTC,TRBV29-1,TRBJ2-5,.,.
CASSRGQGSEQYF,TGTGCCAGCAGTAGAGGACAGGGCAGCGAGCAGTACTTC,TRBV28,TRBJ2-7,.,TRBD1
CASSAGESNQPQHF,TGTGCCAGCAGCGCGGGTGAGAGCAATCAGCCCCAGCATTTT,TRBV9,TRBJ1-5,.,.
CASQNRDDTEAFF,TGTGCCAGCCAGAACAGGGACGACACTGAAGCTTTCTTT,TRBV5-4,TRBJ1-1,few,.
CASSYSKSSVEQYF,TGTGCCAGCAGTTACTCCAAATCTAGCGTCGAGCAGTACTTC,TRBV6-5,TRBJ2-7,.,.
CASSLGTGTDTQYF,TGTGCCAGCAGCTTAGGGACAGGCACAGATACGCAGTATTTT,TRBV11-1,TRBJ2-3,once,.
CASSLLRTGEKLFF,TGTGCCAGCAGTTTACTTCGAACGGGTGAAAAACTGTTTTTT,TRBV27,TRBJ1-4,.,.
CASSIRRPVSNQPQHF,TGTGCCAGTAGTATACGCAGGCCGGTTAGCAATCAGCCCCAGCATTTT,TRBV19,TRBJ1-5,.,.
CASSKRQGEGYTF,TGCGCCAGCAGTAAAAGGCAGGGTGAGGGCTACACCTTC,TRBV4-1,TRBJ1-2,.,.
CASSQGQQQFF,TGTGCCAGCAGTCAAGGACAGCAGCAGTTCTTC,TRBV28,TRBJ2-1,.,.
CASSLLAGVLDTQYF,TGTGCCAGCAGCTTGCTAGCGGGGGTTTTAGATACGCAGTATTTT,TRBV5-6,TRBJ2-3,.,TRBD2
CATSRAGGGRNTEAFF,TGTGCCACCAGCAGAGCGGGGGGCGGGAGGAACACTGAAGCTTTCTTT,TRBV15,TRBJ1-1,once,.
CASSYISNQPQHF,TGTGCCAGCAGTTACATAAGCAATCAGCCCCAGCATTTT,TRBV2,TRBJ1-5,.,.
CASSLGLAGGRETQYF,TGTGCCAGCAGCTTGGGACTAGCGGGGGGGAGGGAGACCCAGTACTTC,TRBV5-6,TRBJ2-5,.,TRBD2
CASSLWAGLGYTF,TGTGCCAGCAGTTTATGGGCAGGGCTGGGCTACACCTTC,TRBV27,TRBJ1-2,few,.
CASSSQFGFTGELFF,TGTGCCAGCAGTTCTCAGTTCGGGTTCACCGGGGAGCTGTTTTTT,TRBV27,TRBJ2-2,.,.
CASSSGFHYGYTF,TGTGCCAGCAGTTCAGGGTTTCACTATGGCTACACCTTC,TRBV28,TRBJ1-2,.,.
CASRLGLAGPADTQYF,TGTGCCAGCAGGCTGGGACTAGCGGGGCCTGCAGATACGCAGTATTTT,TRBV2,TRBJ2-3,.,TRBD2